These 10 T cell receptor beta chains originate from one sample sequenced in a study of T cell responses to AZD1222 COVID-19 vaccine. TCRdb keeps only in-frame clones here, not all; method: immunoSEQ multiplex PCR. In the table there are about 150,000 clones, about 91% of which are singletons. The sample in question was peripheral blood, obtained on day 0 of AZD1222 vaccination. The source is an adult in good health.

The rearrangement uses TRBV30 and TRBJ2-1; D remains unclear. Germline loops: CDR1 GTSNPN, CDR2 SVGIG (reference sequence). V lost 3 bases, J lost 3 bases, and 12 bases lay in between. The CDR3 runs 14 residues. CDR3 residues: CAWRSGPNYNEQFF. The DNA for the CDR3 is TGTGCCTGGAGATCGGGCCCGAACTACAATGAGCAGTTCTTC.

The chain recombines TRBV5-1 with TRBJ2-3; D unclear. This CDR3 region has 16 residues. CDR1 SGHRS and CDR2 YFSETQ come from the germline V gene. V lost 0 bases and J lost 1, with 12 bases in between. The CDR3 DNA reads as TGCGCCAGCAGCTTGGAACCCAGCGCAGGCACAGATACGCAGTATTTT. Translated: CASSLEPSAGTDTQYF. The complete variable domain, with remaining parts taken from reference TRBV5-1 and TRBJ2-3, reads KAGVTQTPRYLIKTRGQQVTLSCSPISGHRSVSWYQQTPGQGLQFLFEYFSETQRNKGNFPGRFSGRQFSNSRSEMNVSTLELGDSALYLCASSLEPSAGTDTQYFGPGTRLTVL.

V and J are TRBV19 and TRBJ1-5; no reliable D call. Germline V lookup: CDR1 LNHDA, CDR2 SQIVND (reference sequence). Trimming shortened V by 5 bases and J by 8 bases, and 13 bases separated the two germline ends. The CDR3 is 13 amino acids. CDR3 bases: TGTGCCAGTAGTTCCGCAGGCTTCGAGCCCCAGCATTTT. Translated: CASSSAGFEPQHF. Filled out from reference TRBV19 and TRBJ1-5, the complete variable domain reads DGGITQSPKYLFRKEGQNVTLSCEQNLNHDAMYWYRQDPGQGLRLIYYSQIVNDFQKGDIAEGYSVSREKKESFPLTVTSAQKNPTAFYLCASSSAGFEPQHFGDGTRLSIL.

This clone was detected a few times. The chain has TRBV19 and TRBJ1-6, with 11 bases aligning to TRBD1. The V gene end was trimmed by 5 bases and the J gene end by 13 bases; junction bases not matched to a gene: 10. Germline values: CDR1 LNHDA, CDR2 SQIVND (reference sequence). The CDR3 is made up of 15 amino acids. CDR3 bases: TGTGCCAGTAGTCCCCGGACAGGGGGCGTGGATCCCCTCCACTTT. Protein: CASSPRTGGVDPLHF.

The gene calls are TRBV5-1 and TRBJ1-2; D is possibly TRBD1 (6 bases). Germline CDR1 SGHRS, CDR2 YFSETQ. The CDR3 covers 16 residues. V was pared by 0 bases and J by 4 bases, with 16 bases between. The CDR3 sequence: CASSLGGHKTPYGYTF. The DNA for the CDR3 is TGCGCCAGCAGCTTGGGGGGACACAAGACTCCCTATGGCTACACCTTC.

This chain links TRBV19 with TRBJ2-1; D perhaps matches TRBD1 (5 bases). The CDR3 totals 13 residues. Deletions cut 5 bases from V and 8 bases from J, with 13 bases between. The germline V gene encodes CDR1 LNHDA and CDR2 SQIVND (reference sequence). CDR3 region: CASSPRVRDEQFF. CDR3 DNA sequence: TGTGCCAGTAGTCCCAGGGTAAGGGATGAGCAGTTCTTC.

The chain combines TRBV12-5 with TRBJ1-1; 7 bases are a match to TRBD1. This CDR3 spans 15 amino acids. From germline, CDR1 is LGHNT and CDR2 FRNRAP. The V segment lost 5 bases and the J segment 5 bases; nucleotides outside the gene matches: 11. DNA for the CDR3: TGTGCTAGTGGTGAGTTCATCAGGGGGAGGACTGAAGCTTTCTTT. This sequence encodes CASGEFIRGRTEAFF.

This chain uses TRBV6-2 or TRBV6-3 with TRBJ1-2, with TRBD1 as a possible D gene (5 bases). Trimming took off 6 bases at V and 7 bases at J, with 18 bases between the two ends. The CDR3 runs 14 residues. CDR1 and CDR2 (germline): MNHEY, SVGEGT. The chain's CDR3 is CASSRGAGSSGYTF. CDR3 DNA: TGTGCCAGCAGCCGCGGGGCGGGGTCCAGTGGCTACACCTTC.

This clone was seen a few times. The gene calls are TRBV6-2 or TRBV6-3 and TRBJ2-7, with a tentative D call TRBD2 (6 bases). Looked up from germline, CDR1 is MNHEY and CDR2 is SVGEGT. CDR3 length equals 18 residues. Trimming removed 0 bases at V and 2 bases at J, with 20 bases between. The CDR3 region is CASSYSMARGGDTYEQYF. CDR3 sequence (DNA): TGTGCCAGCAGTTACTCGATGGCCCGAGGAGGGGATACCTACGAGCAGTACTTC.

The gene calls are TRBV4-3 and TRBJ2-1, with D perhaps matching TRBD1 or TRBD2 (6 bases each). V was shortened by 4 bases and J by 5 bases, with 15 bases between the two germline ends. The V gene's germline CDR1 is LGHNA and CDR2 YSLEER. This CDR3 comprises 15 residues. The DNA for the CDR3 is TGCGCCAGCAGCCCAGTGGCGGGACACAACAATGAGCAGTTCTTC. It translates to CASSPVAGHNNEQFF.